There are a few counts of the clone carrying this T cell receptor beta chain. Its antigen is currently unknown. The CDR3 sequence is 13 residues long. The germline V gene has CDR1 SEHNR and CDR2 FQNEAQ (reference sequence). Trimming shortened V by 8 bases and J by 4 bases, and 14 bases separated the two germline ends. It was through 5'RACE template switching that TCR cDNA was made, with a universal primer site and UMIs added. Via MiXCR, TCRdb re-called the 5' RACE reads, giving one row per CDR3 protein. The table shows approximately 160,000 distinct CDR3 sequences, with around 9.3% occurring only once. This entry comes from a study of T cells after yellow fever vaccination. Notes on the study in general: The study re-detected most primary-vaccination clones after the booster (approximately 96% CD4, around 89% CD8). A weaker but faster secondary response was observed, peaking on day 5 versus 15.

The rearrangement links TRBV7-9 to TRBJ1-2, with a weak D call TRBD1 (5 bases). The sequence was collected from a man younger than 35 who received the YFV17D yellow fever vaccine. The sample was CD8+ T cells sorted from PBMCs, taken 45 days after the yellow fever booster vaccination. CDR3 protein: CASAPGTVYGYTF. For the CDR3, the DNA is TGTGCCAGCGCTCCAGGGACCGTCTATGGCTACACCTTC.